These 32 T cell receptor beta chains share one sample of origin, sequenced in a study of T cell changes during pregnancy in multiple sclerosis. Assay: immunoSEQ multiplex PCR; the TCRdb copy retains only in-frame clones and omits some. Counted here are 70,000 to 85,000 clones, just over 90% occurring once; the ten biggest clones make up roughly 2.5%. The sequenced sample was peripheral blood, obtained before pregnancy. The receptors stem from a female donor with multiple sclerosis, enrolled in a pregnancy study.

This chain joins TRBV10-2 and TRBJ1-5, with TRBD1 matching 7 bases. The germline CDR1 and CDR2 sequences are WSHSY and SAAADI. V lost 7 bases, J lost 6 bases, and 6 bases stayed unmatched. The CDR3 runs to 13 residues. DNA for the CDR3: TGCGCCAGCACGGGACAGCAACTTCAGCCCCAGCATTTT. It encodes CASTGQQLQPQHF.

This CDR3 is CASSLGGGTDTQYF. The CDR3 DNA reads TGTGCCAGCAGCTTGGGCGGGGGCACAGATACGCAGTATTTT. The chain recombines TRBV5-4 with TRBJ2-3; TRBD2 might be the D (6 bases). The germline V and J ends were trimmed by 0 bases and 1 base, with 6 bases remaining between them. CDR1 is SGHNT and CDR2 is YYREEE in the germline V gene (reference sequence). This CDR3 has 14 residues.

This chain connects TRBV18 to TRBJ2-3, with 8 bases lining up with TRBD1. The germline gives CDR1 KGHSH, CDR2 LQKENI. V shed 4 bases, J shed 5 bases, and the junction held 14 bases outside the gene matches. This CDR3 comprises 17 residues. The CDR3: CASSRLVQDRAGDTQYF. The CDR3 DNA reads TGTGCCAGCTCACGCCTCGTTCAGGACAGGGCAGGAGATACGCAGTATTTT.

J is TRBJ2-1 and V is TRBV7-9; 8 bases are shared with TRBD2. Trimming at V came to 5 bases and at J to 8 bases, leaving 11 bases not matched to a gene. Germline V lookup: CDR1 SEHNR, CDR2 FQNEAQ (reference sequence). The CDR3 is 15 residues long. This CDR3 reads CASSTPWTSLDEQFF. The CDR3 DNA reads as TGTGCCAGCAGCACGCCGTGGACTAGCTTGGATGAGCAGTTCTTC.

The V and J genes are TRBV14 and TRBJ1-4; D possibly corresponds to TRBD1 (6 bases). Per the germline V gene, CDR1 is SGHDN and CDR2 is FVKESK. The CDR3 length is 16 residues. Trimming stripped 4 bases from V and 7 bases from J, with 19 bases between. Written as DNA, the CDR3 is TGTGCCAGCAGCCCCCGGGACATCCGGGGAAGTGAAAAACTGTTTTTT. Translating it yields CASSPRDIRGSEKLFF.

The rearrangement links TRBV10-2 to TRBJ1-1, with D uncertain. CDR3 size: 12 residues. Germline CDR1 is WSHSY and CDR2 is SAAADI. V gave up 7 bases and J gave up 3 bases, with 9 bases separating them. CDR3 residues: CASTEGYTEAFF. DNA for the CDR3: TGCGCCAGCACCGAGGGTTACACTGAAGCTTTCTTT.

This chain connects TRBV28 to TRBJ1-1; D unresolved. Germline CDR1 MDHEN, CDR2 SYDVKM. V was cut by 0 bases and J by 4 bases, with 18 bases left in between. The CDR3 consists of 17 residues. For the CDR3, the DNA is TGTGCCAGCAGTTTATGGAGTGGAGGCAGTTTGAGCACTGAAGCTTTCTTT. As protein: CASSLWSGGSLSTEAFF.

This clone was detected only once. The chain carries TRBV7-2 and TRBJ2-7; 8 positions match TRBD1. The CDR3 sequence is 14 residues long. Germline trimming cut 4 bases from V and 5 bases from J; bases unmatched to any gene: 7. Germline V gene sequence: CDR1 SGHTA, CDR2 FQGNSA. CDR3 region: CASSYLTGGDEQYF. CDR3 in DNA: TGTGCCAGCAGCTACCTCACAGGGGGAGACGAGCAGTACTTC.

This chain joins TRBV5-8 and TRBJ1-5; D may be TRBD1 (5 bases). The CDR3 extends over 19 amino acids. The germline gives CDR1 SGHTS, CDR2 YDEGEE. V was clipped by 0 bases and J by 0 bases, with 19 bases between them. The CDR3 loop reads CASSLEQAVDIYSNQPQHF. As DNA, the CDR3 is TGTGCCAGCAGCTTGGAACAGGCAGTGGACATATATAGCAATCAGCCCCAGCATTTT.

The V gene is TRBV5-1, the J gene TRBJ2-1; the match to TRBD2 covers 14 bases. V lost 3 bases to trimming and J lost 9 bases; unmatched junction nucleotides: 14. The CDR3 runs to 18 residues. Germline V gives CDR1 SGHRS, CDR2 YFSETQ. The CDR3 sequence: CASSSRLAGGSVFSEQFF. The CDR3 DNA sequence: TGCGCCAGCAGCTCCAGACTAGCGGGAGGGTCAGTATTCAGTGAGCAGTTCTTC.

The rearrangement links TRBV4-2 to TRBJ2-5, with 10 nucleotides matching TRBD1. Trimming cost V 9 bases and J 3 bases; bases outside gene matches: 7. The CDR3 has 14 residues. Germline V CDR1 and CDR2: LGHNA, YNFKEQ. In DNA form, the CDR3 reads TGTGCCAGTGCTCGGACAGGGGGGGAAGAGACCCAGTACTTC. This sequence encodes CASARTGGEETQYF.

This chain connects TRBV21-1 to TRBJ2-5; the table gives TRBD1 as D, unverified against the DNA. TRBV21-1 is assigned pseudogene status. The length of the CDR3 is 16 residues. The CDR3 DNA follows: TGTGCCAGCAGCGAACCGGGACAGGGATCTCAAGAGACCCAGTACTTC. Protein: CASSEPGQGSQETQYF.

V and J are TRBV6-6 and TRBJ1-4, with 7 bases matching TRBD1. Per germline, CDR1 MNHNY and CDR2 SVGAGI (reference sequence). The junction had 9 bases not matched to a gene; V was cut back by 3 bases and J by 8 bases. This CDR3 is 15 amino acids long. CDR3: CASSYPTGRKEKLFF. CDR3 bases: TGTGCCAGCAGTTATCCGACAGGGCGGAAGGAAAAACTGTTTTTT.

V gene TRBV25-1 combines with J gene TRBJ1-2; tentative D call: TRBD1 (5 bases). The CDR3 runs 12 residues. The V end lost 4 bases, the J end lost 8 bases, and 11 bases lay between the germline ends. In germline, CDR1 is MGHDK, CDR2 SYGVNS. Here the CDR3 reads CASSVQGRGYTF. The CDR3 DNA follows: TGTGCCAGCAGTGTTCAGGGTCGGGGCTACACCTTC.

The rearrangement joins TRBV5-1 to TRBJ2-7, with 7 bases identical to TRBD2. V was clipped by 0 bases and J by 7 bases; unmatched bases: 7. The CDR3 is made up of 14 amino acids. Germline V gene data show CDR1 as SGHRS and CDR2 as YFSETQ. CDR3 in amino acids: CASSLEGGPREQYF. The CDR3, as DNA: TGCGCCAGCAGCTTGGAGGGAGGGCCCCGGGAGCAGTACTTC.

Only a few counts were recorded for this clone. The genes are TRBV4-2 and TRBJ2-7; a possible D gene is TRBD1 (6 bases). Germline V lookup: CDR1 LGHNA, CDR2 YNFKEQ. V was pared by 0 bases and J by 0 bases, with 12 bases between. The CDR3 runs 16 residues. The CDR3 DNA reads as TGTGCCAGCAGCCAAGACCGGGACACCGGCTCCTACGAGCAGTACTTC. It is translated as CASSQDRDTGSYEQYF.

This sequence joins TRBV5-6 and TRBJ2-5, with TRBD2 matching 11 bases. V lost 6 bases to trimming and J lost 4 bases; unmatched junction nucleotides: 17. Germline V gene sequence: CDR1 SGHDT, CDR2 YYEEEE. The CDR3 totals 18 residues. CDR3: CASNQDRLAGGRGETQYF. CDR3 bases: TGTGCCAGCAACCAGGACAGGCTAGCGGGAGGCCGGGGAGAGACCCAGTACTTC. Combining the CDR3 with reference TRBV5-6 and TRBJ2-5 gives the whole variable domain DAGVTQSPTHLIKTRGQQVTLRCSPKSGHDTVSWYQQALGQGPQFIFQYYEEEERQRGNFPDRFSGHQFPNYSSELNVNALLLGDSALYLCASNQDRLAGGRGETQYFGPGTRLLVL.

V usage is TRBV13 and J usage is TRBJ2-1, with TRBD2 identical over 16 bases. Looked up from germline, CDR1 is PRHDT and CDR2 is FYEKMQ (reference sequence). The CDR3 has 20 amino acids. V was pared by 5 bases and J by 1 base, with 11 bases of the junction left unmatched. The CDR3 nucleotides are TGTGCCAGCAGCCCCTCCCGGGGACTAGCGGGAGGGGTGTCCTACAATGAGCAGTTCTTC. The encoded protein is CASSPSRGLAGGVSYNEQFF.

This chain's CDR3 is CASSLDSYEQYF. CDR3 DNA: TGTGCCAGTAGTTTGGACAGCTACGAGCAGTACTTC. The V gene is TRBV19, the J gene TRBJ2-7; D possibly corresponds to TRBD1 (6 bases). The CDR3 spans 12 residues. Germline assignment: CDR1 LNHDA and CDR2 SQIVND (reference sequence). V was trimmed by 5 bases and J by 3 bases, leaving 8 bases between them.

The V gene is TRBV19, the J gene TRBJ1-3; the D is unclear. This CDR3 is built from 13 residues. Germline V gene lookup returns CDR1 LNHDA and CDR2 SQIVND (reference sequence). V was shortened by 3 bases and J by 0 bases, with 3 bases between the two germline ends. CDR3 sequence reads: CASSIVSGNTIYF. The CDR3 DNA reads TGTGCCAGTAGTATCGTCTCTGGAAACACCATATATTTT.

The V gene is TRBV11-1, the J gene TRBJ1-2; D perhaps matches TRBD1 (6 bases). Per the germline V gene, CDR1 is SGHAT and CDR2 is FQDESV (reference sequence). The CDR3 totals 13 residues. Trimming cost V 5 bases and J 2 bases, with 9 bases left between them. This CDR3 reads CASSITGNYGYTF. DNA for the CDR3: TGTGCCAGCAGCATTACAGGGAACTATGGCTACACCTTC. Based on the CDR3 plus reference TRBV11-1 and TRBJ1-2, the full variable domain is EAEVAQSPRYKITEKSQAVAFWCDPISGHATLYWYRQILGQGPELLVQFQDESVVDDSQLPKDRFSAERLKGVDSTLKIQPAELGDSAMYLCASSITGNYGYTFGSGTRLTVV.

The J gene is TRBJ1-1, the V gene TRBV15; TRBD1 is a possible D gene (6 bases). Per germline, CDR1 LNHNV and CDR2 YYDKDF (reference sequence). Trimming took off 4 bases at V and 1 base at J, with 13 bases between the two ends. This CDR3 region has 15 residues. The CDR3 sequence is CATSILTGANTEAFF. The DNA of the CDR3 is TGTGCCACCAGCATTCTGACAGGCGCGAACACTGAAGCTTTCTTT.

The CDR3 nucleotides are TGTGCCAGCTCGTCCGCGGGAGACAGCTCCTACGAGCAGTACTTC. Protein: CASSSAGDSSYEQYF. The J gene is TRBJ2-7, the V gene TRBV7-9; TRBD2 matches at 7 bases. Per the germline V gene, CDR1 is SEHNR and CDR2 is FQNEAQ (reference sequence). V dropped 8 bases and J dropped 0; count of bases not matched to a gene: 10. The CDR3 sequence is 15 residues long.

V usage is TRBV18 and J usage is TRBJ1-4; 7 bases agree with TRBD1. Looked up from germline, CDR1 is KGHSH and CDR2 is LQKENI. The CDR3 totals 15 residues. Trimming at V came to 2 bases and at J to 4 bases, leaving 4 bases not matched to a gene. CDR3 region: CASSPRDSYNEKLFF. The CDR3 DNA reads TGTGCCAGCTCACCAAGGGACAGCTATAATGAAAAACTGTTTTTT.

The CDR3: CASSIGLSPGQPQHF. In DNA form, the CDR3 reads TGTGCCAGTAGTATAGGTCTATCTCCCGGTCAGCCCCAGCATTTT. The genes are TRBV19 and TRBJ1-5; D is uncertain. Looked up from germline, CDR1 is LNHDA and CDR2 is SQIVND (reference sequence). This CDR3 spans 15 amino acids. With 1 base removed from V and 6 bases from J, the gap between germline ends came to 13 bases.

The J gene is TRBJ2-1, the V gene TRBV4-1; 10 bases match TRBD1. Trimming removed 4 bases from V and 7 bases from J; junction bases left unmatched: 10. The CDR3 sequence is 16 residues long. Germline CDR1 MGHRA, CDR2 YSYEKL. The CDR3 sequence is CASSPEPGQGRNEQFF. The CDR3 coding sequence is TGCGCCAGCAGCCCCGAACCGGGACAGGGGAGAAATGAGCAGTTCTTC.

The chain has TRBV28 and TRBJ2-7, with TRBD2 matching 12 bases. CDR1 MDHEN and CDR2 SYDVKM come from the germline V gene. This CDR3 has 15 residues. After removal of 4 bases from V and 2 bases from J, the junction contained 3 bases not matched to a gene. In DNA form, the CDR3 reads TGTGCCAGCAGTTATTCTAGCGGGAGGGCCTACGAGCAGTACTTC. It translates to CASSYSSGRAYEQYF.

J is TRBJ2-1 and V is TRBV2; 10 nucleotides align to TRBD1. The CDR3 contains 15 residues. Per germline, CDR1 SNHLY and CDR2 FYNNEI. With 6 bases clipped from V and 6 bases from J, the junction kept 8 bases outside the gene matches. DNA for the CDR3: TGTGCCAGCAGACTCGACAGGGGGCGCCCCAATGAGCAGTTCTTC. It yields the protein CASRLDRGRPNEQFF.

The V gene is TRBV6-1, the J gene TRBJ1-4; D gene ambiguous. Trimming stripped 6 bases from V and 8 bases from J, with 10 bases between. Germline CDR1 and CDR2: MNHNS and SASEGT. There are 12 residues in the CDR3. The CDR3 bases are TGTGCCAGCAGCCTGGACTGGGAAAAACTGTTTTTT. This sequence encodes CASSLDWEKLFF.

The chain has TRBV5-1 and TRBJ2-5, with a possible D match to TRBD2 (5 bases). The CDR3 is 15 amino acids. Trimming removed 6 bases at V and 4 bases at J, with 19 bases between. CDR1 SGHRS and CDR2 YFSETQ come from the germline V gene. CDR3 DNA sequence: TGCGCCAGCACAAGGGAGCCAAATGCCCCAGAGACCCAGTACTTC. Protein sequence: CASTREPNAPETQYF.

The chain combines TRBV19 with TRBJ2-6; D not resolved. The germline gives CDR1 LNHDA, CDR2 SQIVND (reference sequence). V gave up 6 bases and J gave up 4 bases, with 13 bases separating them. This CDR3 is built from 15 residues. This CDR3 reads CASSTTLGGANVLTF. The DNA of the CDR3 is TGTGCCAGTAGCACAACGCTGGGCGGGGCCAACGTCCTGACTTTC.

This chain joins TRBV30 and TRBJ2-7, with a weak D call TRBD2 (6 bases). The CDR3 sequence is 17 residues long. Trimming cost V 0 bases and J 3 bases, with 21 bases left between them. Germline CDR1 GTSNPN, CDR2 SVGIG (reference sequence). CDR3: CAWSVPTGTRVDYEQYF. CDR3 nucleotides: TGTGCCTGGAGTGTACCAACCGGGACTCGCGTCGACTACGAGCAGTACTTC.